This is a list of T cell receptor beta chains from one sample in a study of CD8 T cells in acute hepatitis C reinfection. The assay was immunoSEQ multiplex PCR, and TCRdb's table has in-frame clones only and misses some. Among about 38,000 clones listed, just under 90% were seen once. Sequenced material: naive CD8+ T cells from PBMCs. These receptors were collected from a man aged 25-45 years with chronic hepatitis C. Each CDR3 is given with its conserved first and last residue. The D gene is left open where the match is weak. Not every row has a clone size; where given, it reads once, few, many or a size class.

CDR3: CASGLVQGKNQPQHF
DNA: TGTGCTAGTGGTTTGGTACAGGGAAAAAATCAGCCCCAGCATTTT
V: TRBV12-5
size: -
J: TRBJ1-5
D: -

CDR3: CASSHTGGEAFF
DNA: TGTGCCAGCAGCCACACAGGGGGGGAAGCTTTCTTT
V: TRBV4-2
size: -
J: TRBJ1-1
D: TRBD1

CDR3: CASSLNRGLSGELFF
DNA: TGTGCCAGCAGCTTAAACAGGGGGCTGAGCGGGGAGCTGTTTTTT
V: TRBV7-6
size: -
J: TRBJ2-2
D: TRBD1

CDR3: CASSLDTDTQYF
DNA: TGTGCCAGCAGCTTAGACACAGATACGCAGTATTTT
V: TRBV7-6
size: -
J: TRBJ2-3
D: -

CDR3: CASSIGTGLTEAFF
DNA: TGTGCCAGTAGTATTGGGACAGGGCTCACTGAAGCTTTCTTT
V: TRBV19
size: -
J: TRBJ1-1
D: TRBD1

CDR3: CASSPGLAGGFSYEQYF
DNA: TGTGCCAGCAGTCCGGGACTAGCGGGGGGATTCTCCTACGAGCAGTACTTC
V: TRBV7-2
size: -
J: TRBJ2-7
D: TRBD2

CDR3: CASSSASGGDTGELFF
DNA: TGTGCCAGCAGCTCGGCCTCCGGGGGTGACACCGGGGAGCTGTTTTTT
V: TRBV7-9
size: -
J: TRBJ2-2
D: -

CDR3: CASSMGTAEAFF
DNA: TGTGCCAGTAGTATGGGAACAGCTGAAGCTTTCTTT
V: TRBV19
size: few
J: TRBJ1-1
D: -

CDR3: CASSVGGGLNTEAFF
DNA: TGTGCCAGCTCGGTTGGAGGGGGCCTGAACACTGAAGCTTTCTTT
V: TRBV2
size: -
J: TRBJ1-1
D: TRBD1

CDR3: CASRAYTGELFF
DNA: TGTGCCAGCAGGGCATACACCGGGGAGCTGTTTTTT
V: TRBV6-1
size: -
J: TRBJ2-2
D: -

CDR3: CASSFGSIGGVSDTQYF
DNA: TGTGCCAGCAGTTTTGGGTCTATTGGGGGGGTTTCAGATACGCAGTATTTT
V: TRBV27
size: -
J: TRBJ2-3
D: TRBD2

CDR3: CASSYVSSYEQYF
DNA: TGTGCCAGCAGTTACGTGAGCTCCTACGAGCAGTACTTC
V: TRBV6-6
size: -
J: TRBJ2-7
D: -

CDR3: CASRDRYYGYTF
DNA: TGTGCCAGTAGAGACAGGTATTATGGCTACACCTTC
V: TRBV9
size: -
J: TRBJ1-2
D: -

CDR3: CASSLGPDTQYF
DNA: TGTGCCAGCAGCTTAGGACCAGATACGCAGTATTTT
V: TRBV11-2
size: -
J: TRBJ2-3
D: -

CDR3: CASSLSSTGELFF
DNA: TGTGCCAGCAGTTTATCCTCCACCGGGGAGCTGTTTTTT
V: TRBV27
size: -
J: TRBJ2-2
D: -

CDR3: CASNPGGVEETQYF
DNA: TGTGCCAGCAACCCCGGGGGCGTTGAAGAGACCCAGTACTTC
V: TRBV7-9
size: -
J: TRBJ2-5
D: -

CDR3: CASSALGSGETQYF
DNA: TGTGCCAGCAGCGCCCTGGGCTCAGGAGAGACCCAGTACTTC
V: TRBV11-2
size: -
J: TRBJ2-5
D: -

CDR3: CAIPDSNTGELFF
DNA: TGTGCCATCCCGGACAGCAACACCGGGGAGCTGTTTTTT
V: TRBV10-3
size: few
J: TRBJ2-2
D: -

CDR3: CASSSYHTGYPTEAFF
DNA: TGTGCCAGCAGTTCATACCACACAGGCTATCCAACTGAAGCTTTCTTT
V: TRBV27
size: -
J: TRBJ1-1
D: -

CDR3: CASSQVAGAFHEQFF
DNA: TGTGCCAGCAGCCAGGTAGCGGGGGCCTTCCATGAGCAGTTCTTC
V: TRBV7-9
size: -
J: TRBJ2-1
D: TRBD2

CDR3: CASSIFTASNQPQHF
DNA: TGTGCCAGTAGTATTTTTACGGCTAGCAATCAGCCCCAGCATTTT
V: TRBV19
size: -
J: TRBJ1-5
D: -

CDR3: CASSPPSSYNEQFF
DNA: TGTGCCAGTAGTCCCCCGAGTTCCTACAATGAGCAGTTCTTC
V: TRBV6-6
size: -
J: TRBJ2-1
D: -

CDR3: CSVELAGERADTQYF
DNA: TGCAGCGTTGAACTAGCGGGAGAGAGGGCAGATACGCAGTATTTT
V: TRBV29-1
size: -
J: TRBJ2-3
D: TRBD2

CDR3: CASSLGPQGGEQYF
DNA: TGTGCCAGCAGCTTAGGGCCTCAGGGGGGCGAGCAGTACTTC
V: TRBV7-3
size: -
J: TRBJ2-7
D: -